This T cell receptor beta chain comes out of a study of T-cell reconstitution after alpha-beta-depleted transplantation in children. Study observations and caveats: Fresh T-cell production supplied most of the T-cell counts and diversity seen one year after transplant. The study traced high day-60 TCRbeta diversity in some patients to surviving recipient T cells and thymic progenitors. Reportedly, only several hundred clones from non-depleted graft cells drove alpha-beta T-cell counts at about two months.

Preparing the TCRbeta library involved the use of unique molecular identifiers. TCRdb reprocessed the PCR reads via MiXCR and lists one record per CDR3 protein. The sample lists 250,000 to 300,000 distinct CDR3 sequences, roughly 9.1% occurring once. This clonotype was detected ten times or more. Its cognate antigen is unknown. Germline V gene data show CDR1 as MNHEY and CDR2 as SVGAGI. The CDR3 contains 15 residues. V lost 6 bases and J lost 0; bases outside the gene matches: 3. The receptor's source is a boy younger than two with acute myeloid leukemia, due to receive a stem cell transplant. The J gene is TRBJ2-4, the V gene TRBV6-5; 9 bases are shared with TRBD2. Sequenced material: PBMCs, taken before TCRalphabeta/CD19-depleted stem cell transplant. CDR3 loop: CASSLTSGAKNIQYF. CDR3 coding DNA: TGTGCCAGCAGCCTGACTAGCGGAGCCAAAAACATTCAGTACTTC.